Listed below are T cell receptor beta chains from one sample, sequenced in a study of cytomegalovirus exposure and HLA in healthy donors. TCRdb's copy holds only in-frame clones and misses some; the assay was immunoSEQ multiplex PCR. This sample has fewer than 150,000 clones, with 75% to 90% found just once. The sample comprised PBMCs. Every receptor here comes from a man aged 50-60 years in good health and CMV-seronegative. The CDR3 runs from the conserved cysteine through the conserved F or W. Each record gives: J gene, clone size, CDR3 length, V gene, D gene, CDR3 DNA, CDR3 protein. A D gene is named only where the DNA matches it firmly. The size of a clone is reported for some rows only, either as once, few or many, or as a class for expanded clones.

TRBJ2-3 - 18 TRBV9 TRBD2 TGTGCCAGCGACCCCTACGGGACTAGCGGGGCCCGCACAGATACGCAGTATTTT CASDPYGTSGARTDTQYF
TRBJ2-1 - 15 TRBV27 TRBD1 TGTGCCAGCATGTGGGGACAGGGCGCCTACAATGAGCAGTTCTTC CASMWGQGAYNEQFF
TRBJ2-2 - 14 TRBV5-8 - TGTGCCAGCAGCTACGGACGGGGCACCGGGGAGCTGTTTTTT CASSYGRGTGELFF
TRBJ2-7 - 14 TRBV5-4 TRBD1 TGTGCCAGCAGCCGGGACAGCGCGGCCTACGAGCAGTACTTC CASSRDSAAYEQYF
TRBJ2-7 - 13 TRBV6-5 TRBD2 TGTGCCAGCAGGAGTGGGGAGGGCTACGAGCAGTACTTC CASRSGEGYEQYF
TRBJ2-7 - 14 TRBV5-4 - TGTGCCAGCAGCTTGGAACTAGCAGCATACGAGCAGTACTTC CASSLELAAYEQYF
TRBJ2-3 - 16 TRBV7-6 - TGTGCCAGCAGTAGCTTAACGGCCAGGGGCACAGATACGCAGTATTTT CASSSLTARGTDTQYF
TRBJ2-1 once 12 TRBV18 TRBD2 TGTGCCAGCTCACCGGGGGGGAATGAGCAGTTCTTC CASSPGGNEQFF
TRBJ1-1 - 14 TRBV12-5 - TGTGCTAGTGCCTTGGGGGACATCATCACTGAAGCTTTCTTT CASALGDIITEAFF
TRBJ2-6 - 15 TRBV5-5 - TGTGCCAGCAGCTTGGGCGGATTTGGGGCCAACGTCCTGACTTTC CASSLGGFGANVLTF
TRBJ1-1 - 14 TRBV6-4 - TGTGCCAGCAGGAGGGACTCCCAGAACACTGAAGCTTTCTTT CASRRDSQNTEAFF
TRBJ2-3 - 15 TRBV28 TRBD2 TGTGCCAGCACCCCGTGGACTAGTCAGACAGATACGCAGTATTTT CASTPWTSQTDTQYF
TRBJ2-1 - 15 TRBV11-2 TRBD1 TGTGCCAGCAGCTTATTAGGACAGGGTGAGAATGAGCAGTTCTTC CASSLLGQGENEQFF
TRBJ1-1 - 17 TRBV9 - TGTGCCAGCAGCCGATTTTCCGGGTTTAGTATGAACACTGAAGCTTTCTTT CASSRFSGFSMNTEAFF
TRBJ2-3 - 15 TRBV5-1 TRBD2 TGCGCCAGCAGCTTGTCGGGGGGGCAGCAAGATACGCAGTATTTT CASSLSGGQQDTQYF
TRBJ1-4 - 14 TRBV7-2 - TGTGCCAGCAGAGTGGGGGGAGCTAATGAAAAACTGTTTTTT CASRVGGANEKLFF
TRBJ1-6 - 14 TRBV28 - TGTGCCAGCAGGGCGGACTTACCCCTCTCACCCCTCCACTTT CASRADLPLSPLHF
TRBJ1-1 few 15 TRBV10-3 - TGTGCCATCAGATCGGATATGGGGGGGAGAACTGAAGCTTTCTTT CAIRSDMGGRTEAFF